These 23 T cell receptor beta chains were all obtained from the same sample, sequenced in a study of T cells after yellow fever vaccination. TCRdb reprocessed the 5' RACE reads with MiXCR, giving one entry per CDR3 protein. Of about 320,000 distinct CDR3 sequences listed, about 10% were seen once; the top ten hold around 3.2%. The specimen comprised CD4+ T cells sorted from PBMCs, sampled 45 days after the yellow fever booster vaccination. The receptors derive from a man aged 18 to 29 who received the YFV17D yellow fever vaccine.

The chain combines TRBV28 with TRBJ2-2; 8 bases match TRBD2. This CDR3 has 16 amino acids. Germline values: CDR1 MDHEN, CDR2 SYDVKM. Losses at the gene ends were 3 bases for V and 5 bases for J; bases not matched to a gene: 8. The CDR3 here is CASSFRRGASTGELFF. The CDR3 DNA reads as TGTGCCAGCAGTTTCAGGCGGGGGGCGTCAACCGGGGAGCTGTTTTTT.

This clonotype occurred a few times. This sequence joins TRBV7-6 and TRBJ2-3, with D perhaps matching TRBD1 (6 bases). CDR1 and CDR2 from the germline V gene are SGHVS and FNYEAQ. Trimming pared 4 bases from V and 0 bases from J, leaving 14 bases between. The CDR3 has 16 amino acids. In DNA, the CDR3 is TGTGCCAGCAGCTACATCGGGACACCTAGCACAGATACGCAGTATTTT. This codes for CASSYIGTPSTDTQYF.

This clonotype appeared many times. The V and J genes are TRBV3-1 and TRBJ2-2, with D unresolved. V gave up 0 bases and J gave up 4 bases, with 6 bases separating them. The CDR3 sequence is 14 residues long. Looked up from germline, CDR1 is LGHDT and CDR2 is YNNKEL (reference sequence). CDR3 residues: CASSQEVATGELFF. CDR3 nucleotide sequence: TGTGCCAGCAGCCAAGAAGTGGCCACCGGGGAGCTGTTTTTT.

This clonotype was recorded a few times. The chain is built from TRBV3-1 and TRBJ1-2, with 10 nucleotides matching TRBD1. CDR3 length equals 13 residues. J was trimmed by 10 bases and V by 3 bases; bases with no gene match: 5. From germline, CDR1 is LGHDT and CDR2 YNNKEL (reference sequence). DNA of the CDR3: TGTGCCAGCAGCCACTTGGGACAGGGGTCCTACACCTTC. Amino acid sequence: CASSHLGQGSYTF.

This clonotype has only a few counts. The CDR3 region is CASSLRERTDTQYF. In DNA, the CDR3 is TGTGCCAGCAGCTTACGAGAGCGCACAGATACGCAGTATTTT. This chain uses TRBV7-3 with TRBJ2-3; D ambiguous. There are 14 residues in the CDR3. Looked up from germline, CDR1 is SGHTA and CDR2 is FQGTGA. The ends were cut back, 2 bases at V and 1 base at J, with 7 bases in the middle.

The rearrangement joins TRBV9 to TRBJ2-6; the match to TRBD2 covers 8 bases. This CDR3 spans 18 amino acids. From germline, CDR1 is SGDLS and CDR2 YYNGEE. V was clipped by 8 bases and J by 1 base; unmatched bases: 14. The DNA for the CDR3 is TGTGCCAGAGCCACTTGGGCGGGGGGCGCGTCTGGGGCCAACGTCCTGACTTTC. Its protein is CARATWAGGASGANVLTF.

This clonotype was seen only a few times. The chain is built from TRBV6-2 or TRBV6-3 and TRBJ2-2, with 8 bases aligning to TRBD1. The CDR3 consists of 15 residues. Germline CDR1 is MNHEY and CDR2 is SVGEGT. J lost 5 bases, V lost 6 bases, and 8 bases had no gene match. DNA of the CDR3: TGTGCCAGCAGCCCCCCAGGGGGCTATACCGGGGAGCTGTTTTTT. This sequence encodes CASSPPGGYTGELFF.

The chain is built from TRBV20-1 and TRBJ1-2; possible D gene TRBD1, 5 bases. Trimming pared 3 bases from V and 0 bases from J, leaving 11 bases between. Germline CDR1 DFQATT, CDR2 SNEGSKA (reference sequence). The length of the CDR3 is 14 residues. The CDR3 spells CSASRDSPNYGYTF. Written as DNA, the CDR3 is TGCAGTGCTAGTCGAGACAGCCCTAACTATGGCTACACCTTC.

This clonotype has just a few counts. The chain couples TRBV2 to TRBJ2-5; D is possibly TRBD2 (6 bases). The CDR3 covers 14 residues. Germline V gene lookup returns CDR1 SNHLY and CDR2 FYNNEI. The V end was cut by 6 bases, the J end by 6 bases, with 17 bases between. DNA of the CDR3: TGTGCCAGCAGGATATCCCCTCTAGCGAAGACCCAGTACTTC. Its translation is CASRISPLAKTQYF. Full variable domain (missing parts from reference TRBV2 and TRBJ2-5): EPEVTQTPSHQVTQMGQEVILRCVPISNHLYFYWYRQILGQKVEFLVSFYNNEISEKSEIFDDQFSVERPDGSNFTLKIRSTKLEDSAMYFCASRISPLAKTQYFGPGTRLLVL.

This clonotype has just a few counts. V gene TRBV2 combines with J gene TRBJ1-1; 7 bases are a match to TRBD1. Per the germline V gene, CDR1 is SNHLY and CDR2 is FYNNEI. This CDR3 comprises 14 residues. V gave up 6 bases and J gave up 5 bases; unmatched junction bases: 9. The CDR3 protein is CASRDLTGSTEAFF. CDR3 nucleotides: TGTGCCAGCAGAGACCTGACAGGGAGTACTGAAGCTTTCTTT. Filled out from reference TRBV2 and TRBJ1-1, the complete variable domain reads EPEVTQTPSHQVTQMGQEVILRCVPISNHLYFYWYRQILGQKVEFLVSFYNNEISEKSEIFDDQFSVERPDGSNFTLKIRSTKLEDSAMYFCASRDLTGSTEAFFGQGTRLTVV.

The gene calls are TRBV7-2 and TRBJ2-3; 8 positions match TRBD2. There are 14 residues in the CDR3. V was pared by 5 bases and J by 6 bases, with 7 bases of the junction left unmatched. Germline lookup yields CDR1 SGHTA and CDR2 FQGNSA. Written as DNA, the CDR3 is TGTGCCAGCAGCCCGGGACTAGGGTGGGATACGCAGTATTTT. Encoded protein: CASSPGLGWDTQYF. The full variable domain, its missing parts supplied by reference TRBV7-2 and TRBJ2-3, is GAGVSQSPSNKVTEKGKDVELRCDPISGHTALYWYRQSLGQGLEFLIYFQGNSAPDKSGLPSDRFSAERTGGSVSTLTIQRTQQEDSAVYLCASSPGLGWDTQYFGPGTRLTVL.

The chain uses TRBV7-6 and TRBJ1-1; D uncertain. V was pared by 0 bases and J by 0 bases, with 8 bases between. Germline V gene data show CDR1 as SGHVS and CDR2 as FNYEAQ. The CDR3 covers 15 residues. CDR3: CASSLAAALNTEAFF. The CDR3, as DNA: TGTGCCAGCAGCTTAGCCGCAGCGTTGAACACTGAAGCTTTCTTT.

This clonotype was seen repeatedly, ten times or more. The J gene is TRBJ1-1, the V gene TRBV25-1; TRBD1 matches 8 bases. The ends lost 5 bases at V and 1 base at J; junction bases unmatched: 3. Germline V gives CDR1 MGHDK, CDR2 SYGVNS. The CDR3 covers 14 residues. Written as DNA, the CDR3 is TGTGCCAGCAGTACGACAGGGGAGAACACTGAAGCTTTCTTT. Protein sequence: CASSTTGENTEAFF. The full variable domain, rest sourced from reference TRBV25-1 and TRBJ1-1, is EADIYQTPRYLVIGTGKKITLECSQTMGHDKMYWYQQDPGMELHLIHYSYGVNSTEKGDLSSESTVSRIRTEHFPLTLESARPSHTSQYLCASSTTGENTEAFFGQGTRLTVV.

This clonotype was detected only a few times. V is TRBV24-1 and J is TRBJ2-5; the match to TRBD2 covers 11 bases. J lost 5 bases, V lost 4 bases, and 5 bases had no gene match. The germline V gene encodes CDR1 KGHDR and CDR2 SFDVKD. This CDR3 contains 15 residues. Written as DNA, the CDR3 is TGTGCCACCAGTGAGCCGACTAGCGGGGTTGAGACCCAGTACTTC. It encodes CATSEPTSGVETQYF.

This clonotype was seen more than once but under ten times. J is TRBJ1-5 and V is TRBV6-1, with a possible D match to TRBD1 (5 bases). The V end was cut by 6 bases, the J end by 5 bases, with 11 bases between. Germline CDR1 MNHNS, CDR2 SASEGT. The CDR3 is 13 amino acids. The CDR3 nucleotides are TGTGCCAGCAGATGGGGGTTGGATCAGCCCCAGCATTTT. This encodes CASRWGLDQPQHF.

The chain links TRBV13 to TRBJ2-2; weak D call: TRBD1 (6 bases). CDR1 is PRHDT, CDR2 FYEKMQ, per germline (reference sequence). The V gene lost 5 bases and the J gene lost 7 bases, with 14 bases spanning the gap. The CDR3 totals 14 residues. The CDR3 region has the DNA TGTGCCAGCAGCGAAACAGGGATGTTCGGGGAGCTGTTTTTT. Translation gives CASSETGMFGELFF.

Only a few counts were recorded for this clonotype. The V and J genes are TRBV18 and TRBJ1-5; D perhaps matches TRBD1 (5 bases). CDR3 length: 15 residues. Germline values: CDR1 KGHSH, CDR2 LQKENI. V shed 2 bases and J shed 4 bases, with 12 bases lying between them. CDR3 in amino acids: CASSPSAQGNQPQHF. DNA of the CDR3: TGTGCCAGCTCACCAAGTGCGCAGGGAAATCAGCCCCAGCATTTT.

This clonotype has a count of ten or more. The chain recombines TRBV5-1 with TRBJ2-3; D is uncertain. The CDR3 is made up of 14 amino acids. Germline loops: CDR1 SGHRS, CDR2 YFSETQ. Trimming stripped 0 bases from V and 5 bases from J, with 10 bases between. This CDR3 reads CASSLVVGGDTQYF. The CDR3 DNA reads as TGCGCCAGCAGCTTGGTAGTAGGTGGAGATACGCAGTATTTT.

The chain has TRBV27 and TRBJ2-5, with D perhaps matching TRBD2 (5 bases). Trimming stripped 5 bases from V and 5 bases from J, with 15 bases between. The CDR3 is made up of 14 amino acids. CDR1 MNHEY and CDR2 SMNVEV come from the germline V gene (reference sequence). Written as DNA, the CDR3 is TGTGCCAGCAGTCCCAAGCTAGCTCATGAGACCCAGTACTTC. It yields the protein CASSPKLAHETQYF.

The chain uses TRBV5-1 and TRBJ2-3, with D possibly matching TRBD1 (5 bases). This CDR3 spans 15 amino acids. The germline V gene has CDR1 SGHRS and CDR2 YFSETQ. V was clipped by 0 bases and J by 8 bases, with 16 bases between them. The CDR3 protein is CASSLARRTQGTQYF. The CDR3, as DNA: TGCGCCAGCAGCTTGGCCCGCAGGACGCAGGGTACGCAGTATTTT.

In its sample, this clonotype was seen many times. J is TRBJ2-7 and V is TRBV6-2 or TRBV6-3; weak D call: TRBD1 (5 bases). V gave up 2 bases and J gave up 4 bases, with 9 bases separating them. The CDR3 spans 13 residues. Germline CDR1 and CDR2: MNHEY and SVGEGT. DNA for the CDR3: TGTGCCAGCAGTTACGGGGCAGATTACGAGCAGTACTTC. Translating it yields CASSYGADYEQYF.

This clonotype was counted between two and nine times. The chain couples TRBV6-6 to TRBJ1-2; no firm D call. CDR1 is MNHNY and CDR2 is SVGAGI in the germline V gene (reference sequence). The V gene lost 2 bases and the J gene lost 3 bases, with 13 bases spanning the gap. This CDR3 is 15 amino acids long. CDR3: CASSYPLREDYGYTF. Written as DNA, the CDR3 is TGTGCCAGCAGTTACCCTCTCAGAGAGGACTATGGCTACACCTTC.

This clonotype has ten or more counts. CDR3 sequence (DNA): TGTGCCAGCAGTTTACAGGGCGGACAGCCCCAGCATTTT. It encodes CASSLQGGQPQHF. V usage is TRBV27 and J usage is TRBJ1-5, with a tentative D call TRBD1 (5 bases). Germline V gives CDR1 MNHEY, CDR2 SMNVEV (reference sequence). The CDR3 totals 13 residues. Trimming took off 2 bases at V and 7 bases at J, with 9 bases between the two ends.